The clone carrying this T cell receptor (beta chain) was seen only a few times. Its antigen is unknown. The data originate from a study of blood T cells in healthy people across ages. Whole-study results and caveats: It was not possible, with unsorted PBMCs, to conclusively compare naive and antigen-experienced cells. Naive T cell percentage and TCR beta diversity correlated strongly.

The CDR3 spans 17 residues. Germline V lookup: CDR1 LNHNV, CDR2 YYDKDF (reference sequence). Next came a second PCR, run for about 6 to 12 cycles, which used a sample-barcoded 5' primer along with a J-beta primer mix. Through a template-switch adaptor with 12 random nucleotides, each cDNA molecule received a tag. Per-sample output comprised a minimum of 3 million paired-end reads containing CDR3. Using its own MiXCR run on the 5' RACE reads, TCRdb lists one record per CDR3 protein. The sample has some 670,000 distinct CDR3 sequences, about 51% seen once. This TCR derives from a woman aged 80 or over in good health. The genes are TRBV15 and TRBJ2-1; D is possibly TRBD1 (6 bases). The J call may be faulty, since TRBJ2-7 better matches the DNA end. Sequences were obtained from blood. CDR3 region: CATSTGPGTRTYNEQYF. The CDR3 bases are TGTGCCACCAGCACCGGTCCCGGGACACGGACCTACAATGAGCAGTACTTC.